The present T cell receptor beta chain was sequenced within a study of T cells in Graves' hyperthyroidism and ophthalmopathy. In its sample, this clonotype was seen many times. The target antigen is unknown. General study results and limits: Ophthalmopathy, as predicted by the model, came a median 6.5 months after the prediction.

RNA transcripts served as the template for amplifying TCR beta CDR3 regions. The study used the HTBI primer set for a first-round RT-PCR of the TCR CDR3. TCRdb independently ran MiXCR on the multiplex PCR reads; one entry per CDR3 protein. The sample lists a few hundred thousand distinct CDR3 sequences; roughly 23% were seen once. This receptor was taken from a woman between 45 and 60 years old with Graves' hyperthyroidism. Sequenced input: blood.

The CDR3 is CASSLVQGSNYGYTF. DNA of the CDR3: TGTGCCAGCAGCTTAGTACAGGGATCTAACTATGGCTACACCTTC. This chain joins TRBV11-2 and TRBJ1-2; tentatively, D is TRBD1 (6 bases). V lost 1 base and J lost 0, with 9 bases in between. The V gene's germline CDR1 is SGHAT and CDR2 FQNNGV. The CDR3 has 15 amino acids.